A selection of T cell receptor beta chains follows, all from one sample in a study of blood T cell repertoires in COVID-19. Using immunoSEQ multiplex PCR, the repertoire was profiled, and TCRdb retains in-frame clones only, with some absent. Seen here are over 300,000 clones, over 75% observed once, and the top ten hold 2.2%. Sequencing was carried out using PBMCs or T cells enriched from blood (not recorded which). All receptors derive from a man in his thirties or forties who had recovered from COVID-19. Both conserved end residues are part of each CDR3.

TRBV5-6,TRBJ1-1,CASSLFGYGNTEAFF
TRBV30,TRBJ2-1,CAGAPAYNEQFF
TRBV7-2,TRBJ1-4,CASSLAKSQGVANEKLFF
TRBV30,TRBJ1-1,CAWINKIPLFEAFF
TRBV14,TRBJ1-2,CASSLGQIYGYTF
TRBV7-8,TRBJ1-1,CASSPVRQGMKSNTEAFF
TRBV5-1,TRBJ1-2,CASSPDRVTGGTF
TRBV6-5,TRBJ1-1,CASSDRGKMNTEAFF
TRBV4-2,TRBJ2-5,CASSLKSSGGEGETQYF
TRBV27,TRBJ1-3,CARRTGIVSGNTIYF
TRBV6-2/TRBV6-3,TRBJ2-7,CASSYHPGALSYEQYF
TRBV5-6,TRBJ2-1,CASTLGLAGREQFF
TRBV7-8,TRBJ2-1,CASSSIARGGRHEQFF
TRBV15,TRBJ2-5,CATSSGYGEETQYF
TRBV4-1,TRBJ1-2,CASSQDATGPSYGYTF
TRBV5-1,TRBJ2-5,CASSLGAGPGQETQYF
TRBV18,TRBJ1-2,CASSPGGQETNYGYTF
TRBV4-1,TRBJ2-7,CASSMSFQPGLYEQYF
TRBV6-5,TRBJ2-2,CAAATDRVGTGELFF
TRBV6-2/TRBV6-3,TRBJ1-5,CASSYSAGFGADQPQHF
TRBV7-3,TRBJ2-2,CASSLAGQGNTGELFF
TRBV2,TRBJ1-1,CASSGESWTEAFF
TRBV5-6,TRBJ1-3,CASSLGGSAGNTIYF
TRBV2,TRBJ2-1,CATTPPGVNNEQFF
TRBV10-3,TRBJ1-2,CAISESSGYGYTF
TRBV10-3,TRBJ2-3,CAITGGGAGTDTQYF
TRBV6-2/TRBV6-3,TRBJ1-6,CASSYKGAVSPLHF
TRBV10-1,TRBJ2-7,CASSESMTSRSYEQYF
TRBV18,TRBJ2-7,CASSSTGGSEQYF
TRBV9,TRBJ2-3,CASSVELAGGRSTDTQYF
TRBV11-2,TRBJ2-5,CASSFSGRGGRGETQYF
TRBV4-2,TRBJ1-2,CASSSPGQGAEGYTF
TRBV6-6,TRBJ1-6,CASSNARSNSPLHF
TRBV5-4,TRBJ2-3,CASSSRQGTTSTDTQYF
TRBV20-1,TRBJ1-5,CSASPGGGNQPQHF
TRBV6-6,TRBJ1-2,CASSRGRQGFSYGYTF
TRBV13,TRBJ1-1,CASSLIQGSTEAFF
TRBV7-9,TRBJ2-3,CASSLVRGDTQYF
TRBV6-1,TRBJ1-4,CASSEANGGGEKLFF
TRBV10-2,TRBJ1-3,CASSERGGSGNTIYF
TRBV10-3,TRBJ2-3,CAISPQTSGGADTQYF
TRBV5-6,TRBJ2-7,CASSLGFRQGRREQYF
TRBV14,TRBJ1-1,CASSQEMISNTEAFF
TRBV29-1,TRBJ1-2,CSVAASTGNYGYTF
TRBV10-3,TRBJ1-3,CAISESTGGGNTIYF
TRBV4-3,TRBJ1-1,CASSQERGGAHEAFF
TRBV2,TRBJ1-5,CASSTGGGVNQPQHF
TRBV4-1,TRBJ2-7,CASSQGGGRGRREQYF
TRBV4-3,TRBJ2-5,CASSQDIGGGTGPQYF
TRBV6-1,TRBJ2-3,CASSEETPGGLIDTDTQYF